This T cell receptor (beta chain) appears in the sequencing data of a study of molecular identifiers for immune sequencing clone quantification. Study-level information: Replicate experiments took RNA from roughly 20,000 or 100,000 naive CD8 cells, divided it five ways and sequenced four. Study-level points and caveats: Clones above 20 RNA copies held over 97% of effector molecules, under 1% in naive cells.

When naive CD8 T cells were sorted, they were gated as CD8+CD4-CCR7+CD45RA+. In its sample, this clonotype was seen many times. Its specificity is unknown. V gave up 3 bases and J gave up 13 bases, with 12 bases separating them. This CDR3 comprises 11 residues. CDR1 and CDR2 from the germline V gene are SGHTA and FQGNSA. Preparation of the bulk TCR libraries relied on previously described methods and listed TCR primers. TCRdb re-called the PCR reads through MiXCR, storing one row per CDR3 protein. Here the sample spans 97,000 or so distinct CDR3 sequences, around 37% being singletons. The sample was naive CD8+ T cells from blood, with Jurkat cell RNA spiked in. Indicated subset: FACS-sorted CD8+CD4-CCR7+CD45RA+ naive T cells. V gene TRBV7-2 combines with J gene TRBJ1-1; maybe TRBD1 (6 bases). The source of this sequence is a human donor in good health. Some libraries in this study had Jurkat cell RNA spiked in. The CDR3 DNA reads TGTGCCAGCAGCTTGGGGGCTTTGGGTTTCTTT. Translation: CASSLGALGFF.